The source of this TCR beta chain is a study of CD8 T cells in ankylosing spondylitis. Trimming took 5 bases from V and 0 from J; bases not matched to a gene: 4. This CDR3 comprises 16 residues. CDR1 LNHNV and CDR2 YYDKDF come from the germline V gene (reference sequence). MiXCR, applied by TCRdb to the 5' RACE reads, yields one record per CDR3 protein. The sample carries 250,000 or so distinct CDR3 sequences, 18% recorded once. The chain has TRBV15 and TRBJ2-6; 7 bases are a match to TRBD1. This sequence originates from a male donor with ankylosing spondylitis or in good health (not recorded which). Input material: blood, either unsorted or a sorted T cell fraction (not recorded which). The CDR3 coding sequence is TGTGCCACCAGCCCCGGGACAGACTCTGGGGCCAACGTCCTGACTTTC. It translates to CATSPGTDSGANVLTF.